This is a list of T cell receptor beta chains from one sample in a study of T-cell reconstitution after alpha-beta-depleted transplantation in children. TCRdb independently ran MiXCR on the PCR reads; one entry per CDR3 protein. The profile shows approximately 300,000 distinct CDR3 sequences, around 7.1% of them singletons. This sample comprised peripheral blood, obtained 360 days after TCRalphabeta/CD19-depleted stem cell transplant. The source is a female patient between 2 and 15 years old who had a stem cell transplant for Fanconi anemia, so the T cells may come from the graft donor. Each CDR3 is given with its conserved first and last residue. D genes are given only for firm matches. A row's size may be missing; if present it is once, few, many or a size class.

D gene | J gene | V gene | clone size | CDR3 DNA | CDR3 protein
NA | TRBJ2-1 | TRBV29-1 | many | TGCAGCGTTGAAGTAAGGGACCAACGATACAATGAGCAGTTCTTC | CSVEVRDQRYNEQFF
NA | TRBJ1-6 | TRBV5-6 | NA | TGTGCCAGCAGCTCGGAAGGGAATTCACCCCTCCACTTT | CASSSEGNSPLHF
NA | TRBJ1-1 | TRBV6-2/TRBV6-3 | NA | TGTGCCAGCAGTTATCCCCAAATAAAGAGCATGAACACTGAAGCTTTCTTT | CASSYPQIKSMNTEAFF
TRBD2 | TRBJ2-1 | TRBV4-2 | many | TGTGCCAGCAGCCAAGTCGGACTAGCGGGGGGCCCTATCTCCTACAATGAGCAGTTCTTC | CASSQVGLAGGPISYNEQFF
TRBD2 | TRBJ2-7 | TRBV7-2 | many | TGTGCCAGCAGCCCGATGACTAGCAGCCACGAGCAGTACTTC | CASSPMTSSHEQYF
NA | TRBJ1-2 | TRBV27 | NA | TGTGCCAGCAGTAAGGAGTATGGCTACACCTTC | CASSKEYGYTF
TRBD2 | TRBJ2-3 | TRBV4-3 | many | TGCGCCAGCAGCACGGGACTAGTGACAGATACGCAGTATTTT | CASSTGLVTDTQYF
NA | TRBJ2-5 | TRBV21-1 | few | TGTGCCGGCCGACCCCGGGACTTTCAAGAGACCCAGTACTTC | CAGRPRDFQETQYF
TRBD2 | TRBJ2-1 | TRBV20-1 | many | TGCAGTGCTAGAGATGTGAAACTAGCGGGGATAACGAATGAGCAGTTCTTC | CSARDVKLAGITNEQFF
NA | TRBJ1-3 | TRBV7-6 | many | TGTGCCAGCAGCCCAGCGGGGTACGGAAACACCATATATTTT | CASSPAGYGNTIYF
TRBD2 | TRBJ2-1 | TRBV3-1 | many | TGTGCCAGCAGCCAAGGTCCTAGCGGGGGGGAGTTCAAGTTCTTC | CASSQGPSGGEFKFF
NA | TRBJ2-1 | TRBV7-9 | NA | TGTGCCAGCAGCTCGGGCCAGATCTACAATGAGCAGTTCTTC | CASSSGQIYNEQFF
NA | TRBJ1-5 | TRBV5-1 | few | TGCGCCAGCAGCTTGGAGGACCACCGCATCCTTTATAGCAATCAGCCCCAGCATTTT | CASSLEDHRILYSNQPQHF
NA | TRBJ2-2 | TRBV6-5 | many | TGTGCCAGCACTAGGACAGTGAACACCGGGGAGCTGTTTTTT | CASTRTVNTGELFF
TRBD1 | TRBJ2-1 | TRBV5-1 | many | TGCGCCAGCAGCTCCCATCTTACAGGGGTTATCAATGAGCAGTTCTTC | CASSSHLTGVINEQFF
NA | TRBJ2-7 | TRBV21-1 | many | TGTGCCAGCAGCAATTTCAGGGGGGCGTCCTACGAGCAGTACTTC | CASSNFRGASYEQYF
NA | TRBJ2-3 | TRBV7-9 | many | TGTGCCAGCAGCTTAAGGTCGGGACCCCGCACAGATACGCAGTATTTT | CASSLRSGPRTDTQYF
TRBD1 | TRBJ1-6 | TRBV28 | NA | TGTGCCAGCTACTTGGGGACAGCCAATTCACCCCTCCACTTT | CASYLGTANSPLHF
NA | TRBJ1-1 | TRBV27 | NA | TGTGCCAGCAGTTTATCGGAGAGGACAGTTTTTGAAGCTTTCTTT | CASSLSERTVFEAFF
NA | TRBJ1-2 | TRBV4-3 | NA | TGCGCCAGCAGCCAGGCCGACAATGAGAGTGGCTACACCTTC | CASSQADNESGYTF
NA | TRBJ2-3 | TRBV5-1 | few | TGCGCCAGCGGTTCCATAGATACGCAGTATTTT | CASGSIDTQYF
NA | TRBJ1-4 | TRBV2 | few | TGTGCCAGCAGTCACCGGACAGAGAATGAAAAACTGTTTTTT | CASSHRTENEKLFF
TRBD1 | TRBJ1-1 | TRBV5-4 | few | TGTGCCAGCAGCTGGGGACAGCTCCCGGAAGCTTTCTTT | CASSWGQLPEAFF
TRBD2 | TRBJ2-2 | TRBV5-5 | few | TGTGCCAGCAGCCGGACTAGCGGGGCCGCGGACACCGGGGAGCTGTTTTTT | CASSRTSGAADTGELFF
NA | TRBJ2-1 | TRBV9 | many | TGTGCCAGCAGCGTAGAGGGGGTATACAATGAGCAATTCTTC | CASSVEGVYNEQFF
NA | TRBJ2-5 | TRBV11-2 | many | TGTGCCACCTTATGGGGGGAGACCCAGTACTTC | CATLWGETQYF
NA | TRBJ1-6 | TRBV15 | many | TGTGCCACCAGCAGGGACAGTAATTCACCCCTCCACTTT | CATSRDSNSPLHF
NA | TRBJ1-1 | TRBV5-1 | many | TGCGCCAGCAGACCAGGACCTGAAGGCACTGAAGCTTTCTTT | CASRPGPEGTEAFF
NA | TRBJ1-4 | TRBV7-3 | few | TGTGCCAGCAGCTTATTTGGGGGACCTAATGAAAAACTGTTTTTT | CASSLFGGPNEKLFF
TRBD1 | TRBJ2-3 | TRBV7-6 | many | TGTGCCAGCAGCTTTCACACAGGGGCAGATACGCAGTATTTT | CASSFHTGADTQYF
NA | TRBJ1-3 | TRBV5-1 | few | TGCGCCAGCAGCTTGTTTGGGACCGAGGGGGTCGGAGGAAACACCATATATTTT | CASSLFGTEGVGGNTIYF
NA | TRBJ2-5 | TRBV4-3 | many | TGCGCCAGCAGCCAAGAAAATTGCCAGGGCCAAGGGGTTAATAACAGGGACCAAGAGACCCAGTACTTC | CASSQENCQGQGVNNRDQETQYF
NA | TRBJ2-6 | TRBV5-1 | many | TGCGCCAGCAGCTCGATACTAGGAACTGGGGCCAACGTCCTGACTTTC | CASSSILGTGANVLTF
TRBD2 | TRBJ2-3 | TRBV20-1 | many | TGCAGTGCGGTGAAGCGGGAGGAGGTCGGAGATACGCAGTATTTT | CSAVKREEVGDTQYF
TRBD2 | TRBJ2-1 | TRBV29-1 | medium-sized | TGCAGCGTTGAAGATGGGAGGGTCAATGAGCAGTTCTTC | CSVEDGRVNEQFF
NA | TRBJ1-1 | TRBV21-1 | many | TGTGCCAGCGCCGATTCGAACACTGAAGCTTTCTTT | CASADSNTEAFF
NA | TRBJ1-3 | TRBV11-2 | few | TGTGCCAGCAGCTTTTCCCCGGGGGCTGGAAACACCATATATTTT | CASSFSPGAGNTIYF
TRBD1 | TRBJ2-1 | TRBV7-9 | NA | TGTGCCAGCCTGGATGGGGACAGGGGGGTAAATGAGCAGTTCTTC | CASLDGDRGVNEQFF
NA | TRBJ1-2 | TRBV28 | few | TGTGCCAGCAGTTTCGGGGACAAGGTATACACCTTC | CASSFGDKVYTF
NA | TRBJ1-1 | TRBV4-1 | NA | TGCGCCAGCAGCTCGCGACAGGACACTGAAGCTTTCTTT | CASSSRQDTEAFF
NA | TRBJ2-3 | TRBV27 | many | TGTGCCAGCAGTTCGAGTAGGGGTTCAGATACGCAGTATTTT | CASSSSRGSDTQYF
NA | TRBJ1-1 | TRBV6-5 | many | TGTGCCAGCAGTTACAATCCCCAGGTGAACACTGAAGCTTTCTTT | CASSYNPQVNTEAFF
TRBD2 | TRBJ2-7 | TRBV5-5 | few | TGTGCCAGCAGCTTGGACGGGGGGGCGAAGCGCGAGCAGTACTTC | CASSLDGGAKREQYF
NA | TRBJ2-7 | TRBV28 | many | TGTGCCAGCAGTTTATTACGTGTCGGGGAGCAGTACTTC | CASSLLRVGEQYF
NA | TRBJ2-7 | TRBV9 | many | TGTGCCAGCAGCGTAGGCGACTCACAATACGAGCAGTACTTC | CASSVGDSQYEQYF
TRBD2 | TRBJ2-1 | TRBV20-1 | many | TGCAGTGCTAGAGATCCGACTAGCGGAGGAGATTTTTACAATGAGCAGTTCTTC | CSARDPTSGGDFYNEQFF
NA | TRBJ1-6 | TRBV20-1 | many | TGCAGTGCAGGGAGACTCTATAATTCACCCCTCCACTTT | CSAGRLYNSPLHF
NA | TRBJ1-1 | TRBV7-2 | many | TGTGCCAGCAGCTTATACTTGGACACTGAAGCTTTCTTT | CASSLYLDTEAFF
TRBD1 | TRBJ1-1 | TRBV9 | NA | TGTGCCAGCAGCGTACAGGGGGTAGGCACTGAAGCTTTCTTT | CASSVQGVGTEAFF
NA | TRBJ2-3 | TRBV28 | NA | TGTGCCATCAGCCGGGACCTTAGCACAGATACGCAGTATTTT | CAISRDLSTDTQYF
NA | TRBJ1-1 | TRBV4-3 | few | TGCGCCAGCAGCCAAGTGGGGGGAATGAACACTGAAGCTTTCTTT | CASSQVGGMNTEAFF
NA | TRBJ2-1 | TRBV7-9 | many | TGTGCCAGCAGCTTAGTGGAGAATGAGCAGTTCTTC | CASSLVENEQFF
NA | TRBJ1-1 | TRBV21-1 | few | TGTGCCAGCAGCAAAGGGGACAGGGGAAGAGACACTGAAGCTTTCTTT | CASSKGDRGRDTEAFF
TRBD2 | TRBJ2-3 | TRBV5-1 | many | TGTGCCAGCAGCTTAGCGGGGGGCACAGATACGCAGTATTTT | CASSLAGGTDTQYF
TRBD1 | TRBJ2-5 | TRBV20-1 | few | TGCAGTGCTAGAGCACAGGGGCCCCCGGCCCAGTACTTC | CSARAQGPPAQYF
NA | TRBJ1-1 | TRBV20-1 | many | TGCAGTGCTAGAGTTGGCCCGAACACTGAAGCTTTCTTT | CSARVGPNTEAFF